The 8 T cell receptor beta chains below come from one sample, sequenced in a study of response to subunit inactivated influenza vaccine (dated by TCRdb to the late 2010s). Library generation was performed with RT-PCR. Sequencing took place on an Illumina HiSeq 2500. TCRdb's own reprocessing of the public reads used fastp at Q25 and MiXCR and kept productive beta chains. Records with the same CDR3 protein are collapsed into one entry carrying the most frequent genes and DNA. The sample table shows 490,000 or so distinct CDR3 sequences, and around 8% are seen once. Approximately 12% of the sample is in the top ten clones. Source: PBMCs from blood, taken around 25 months after vaccination. All receptors come from a man aged 50-75 years who received an inactivated influenza vaccine. Donor details come from another sample of the same person, matched by shared clones.

This clonotype came up many times. The chain links TRBV29-1 to TRBJ2-2; 9 nucleotides align to TRBD1. CDR1 is SQVTM, CDR2 ANQGSEA, per germline. The ends lost 6 bases at V and 3 bases at J; junction bases unmatched: 5. This CDR3 is 14 amino acids long. The CDR3, as DNA: TGCAGCGTGGGACAGGGAGGGTACACCGGGGAGCTGTTTTTT. Translated, it gives CSVGQGGYTGELFF.

The table lists this clonotype with a few counts. The gene calls are TRBV28 and TRBJ1-1; D remains unclear. Looked up from germline, CDR1 is MDHEN and CDR2 is SYDVKM. V shed 3 bases and J shed 4 bases, with 15 bases lying between them. The CDR3 totals 15 residues. For the CDR3, the DNA is TGTGCCAGCAGTTTCAGAGCGGGGAGTGGCACTGAAGCTTTCTTT. Its translation: CASSFRAGSGTEAFF.

This chain joins TRBV25-1 and TRBJ2-5; D is uncertain. This CDR3 has 13 amino acids. V shed 8 bases and J shed 5 bases, with 15 bases lying between them. The germline CDR1 and CDR2 sequences are MGHDK and SYGVNS. The CDR3 region is CASCVVEGETQYF. CDR3 DNA sequence: TGTGCCAGCTGTGTTGTAGAAGGGGAGACCCAGTACTTC.

This clonotype was picked up a small number of times. The CDR3, as DNA: TGTGCCAGCAGGGAACAGGGGGATTCGAACACTGAAGCTTTCTTT. This sequence encodes CASREQGDSNTEAFF. The chain carries TRBV28 and TRBJ1-1, with 8 positions matching TRBD1. Germline-derived CDR1 and CDR2 are MDHEN and SYDVKM. This CDR3 has 15 residues. The V segment lost 6 bases and the J segment 1 base; nucleotides outside the gene matches: 7.

V usage is TRBV28 and J usage is TRBJ2-5; the match to TRBD1 covers 8 bases. This CDR3 has 15 amino acids. From germline, CDR1 is MDHEN and CDR2 SYDVKM. V dropped 6 bases and J dropped 7; count of bases not matched to a gene: 13. This CDR3 is CASSLKSGGKRTQYF. For the CDR3, the DNA is TGTGCCAGCAGCCTCAAGTCAGGGGGCAAGAGGACCCAGTACTTC.

This chain links TRBV7-2 with TRBJ2-4, with 7 bases that match TRBD1. Germline V gene sequence: CDR1 SGHTA, CDR2 FQGNSA. CDR3 length equals 14 residues. J was trimmed by 2 bases and V by 4 bases; bases with no gene match: 2. CDR3 nucleotide sequence: TGTGCCAGCAGCTCGGGACAGACCAAAAACATTCAGTACTTC. This translates into CASSSGQTKNIQYF.

At least ten counts were recorded for this clonotype. V is TRBV3-1 and J is TRBJ1-1; no firm D call. V lost 1 base, J lost 1 base, and 7 bases lay in between. Germline V gene sequence: CDR1 LGHDT, CDR2 YNNKEL (reference sequence). This CDR3 has 14 amino acids. CDR3 coding DNA: TGTGCCAGCAGCCAAGCGTTAGCGAACACTGAAGCTTTCTTT. As protein: CASSQALANTEAFF.

This clonotype was seen more than once but under ten times. The chain links TRBV6-6 to TRBJ2-5; no firm D call. Germline-derived CDR1 and CDR2 are MNHNY and SVGAGI (reference sequence). Trimming took off 2 bases at V and 4 bases at J, with 5 bases between the two ends. This CDR3 contains 12 residues. This chain's CDR3 is CASSYTPETQYF. DNA for the CDR3: TGTGCCAGCAGTTACACCCCAGAGACCCAGTACTTC.